The following is a TCR beta chain sequence with its context. Its target is not known. These data are taken from a study of cytomegalovirus exposure and HLA in healthy donors. Whole-study findings and limits: Roughly uniform depth of sequencing across donors was assumed in presence/absence analyses. The authors later found most CMV-associated TCR beta chains appeared HLA-restricted. A later analysis revealed that TCR association rates differed between HLA loci, peaking at DRB1 and bottoming out at HLA-C.

CDR1 SGHRS and CDR2 YFSETQ come from the germline V gene. V lost 0 bases, J lost 5 bases, and 14 bases lay in between. This CDR3 is built from 15 residues. Amplification used 60 Vbeta primers and 13 Jbeta primers. Only in-frame clones appear in the TCRdb table, and some are missing; sequencing was by immunoSEQ multiplex PCR. This sample carries approximately 68,000 clones, with 6.5% to 9% going to the ten biggest clones. Healthy individuals who donated bone marrow served as the donors. This chain links TRBV5-1 with TRBJ2-5; no clear D gene. The specimen sequenced was PBMCs. This sequence originates from a female donor in good health and CMV-seropositive. CDR3 in DNA: TGCGCCAGCAGCTTGGCCTTAACTAAAACCGAGACCCAGTACTTC. This encodes CASSLALTKTETQYF.